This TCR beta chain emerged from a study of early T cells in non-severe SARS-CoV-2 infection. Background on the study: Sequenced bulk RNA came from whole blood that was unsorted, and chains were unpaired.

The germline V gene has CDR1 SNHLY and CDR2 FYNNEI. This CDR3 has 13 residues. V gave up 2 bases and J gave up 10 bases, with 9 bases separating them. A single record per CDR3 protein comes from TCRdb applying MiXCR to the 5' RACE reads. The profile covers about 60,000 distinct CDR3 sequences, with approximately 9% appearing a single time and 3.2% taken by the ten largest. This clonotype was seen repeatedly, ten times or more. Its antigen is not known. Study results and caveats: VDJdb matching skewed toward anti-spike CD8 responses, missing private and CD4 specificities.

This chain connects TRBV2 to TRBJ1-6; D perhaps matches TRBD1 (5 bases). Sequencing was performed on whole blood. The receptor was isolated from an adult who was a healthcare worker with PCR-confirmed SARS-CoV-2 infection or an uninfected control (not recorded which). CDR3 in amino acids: CASSEQGVSPLHF. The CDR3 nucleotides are TGTGCCAGCAGTGAACAGGGAGTGTCACCCCTCCACTTT. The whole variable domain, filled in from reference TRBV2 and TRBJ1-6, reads EPEVTQTPSHQVTQMGQEVILRCVPISNHLYFYWYRQILGQKVEFLVSFYNNEISEKSEIFDDQFSVERPDGSNFTLKIRSTKLEDSAMYFCASSEQGVSPLHFGNGTRLTVT.